This TCR beta chain was sequenced during a study of blood T cell repertoires in COVID-19. CDR3 length equals 13 residues. Germline V gene data show CDR1 as SEHNR and CDR2 as FQNEAQ (reference sequence). V lost 5 bases, J lost 15 bases, and 10 bases stayed unmatched. TCRdb's copy holds only in-frame clones and misses some; the assay was immunoSEQ multiplex PCR. The table includes a few hundred thousand clones, more than 75% detected once. Sample: PBMCs or T cells enriched from blood (not recorded which). V and J are TRBV7-9 and TRBJ2-1, with 10 bases identical to TRBD2. The origin of this receptor is a woman aged 45-60 years who had been exposed to COVID-19. CDR3 in amino acids: CASSPQLAGGLFF. The CDR3 nucleotides read TGTGCCAGCAGCCCGCAATTAGCGGGGGGCCTGTTCTTC.